This note documents a single T cell receptor beta chain sequence. The authors' processing: Quantification of nucleated cells was approximated via reference gene primer amplification. Sequencing used immunoSEQ multiplex PCR; TCRdb keeps in-frame clones, though not all of them. D and trimming were read from the DNA, whereas the V and J calls and clone size are those reported in that table. The data show some 57,000 clones, 75% to 95% seen once. The sample comes from a study of blood T cell repertoires in COVID-19. The wider study: The United States, Italy and Spain were the sources of the acute and convalescent COVID-19 samples. PBMCs, B-cell-depleted T cells, or T cells were the source of the cDNA or gDNA that made up the material.

The sample comprised peripheral blood. The origin of this receptor is a man aged 50 or older with active COVID-19.

This chain's CDR3 is CASSALGTHYEQYF. The CDR3 coding sequence is TGTGCCAGTAGTGCACTGGGGACACACTACGAGCAGTACTTC. The V gene is TRBV19, the J gene TRBJ2-7, with TRBD1 as a possible D gene (6 bases). Deletions cut 5 bases from V and 3 bases from J, with 14 bases between. Germline CDR1 is LNHDA and CDR2 is SQIVND (reference sequence). The CDR3 contains 14 residues.